This T cell receptor beta chain appears in the sequencing data of a study of human T cells and chemical hapten exposure. In this sample, this clonotype turned up a few times. The antigen remains undetermined. Time point: patch test 2, 6 weeks after DPC sensitization. Treatment meaning: therapeutic diphenylcyclopropenone sensitization with weekly scalp DPC. The ends were cut back, 4 bases at V and 11 bases at J, with 17 bases in the middle. CDR1 and CDR2 (germline): MNHEY, SVGAGI. CDR3 length: 13 amino acids. General study points: Higher patch test scores went with higher counts of PT1 expanded TCRs. Donor immune responses may differ from healthy people's, since all donors had alopecia.

TCRdb used MiXCR to reprocess the RACE reads, holding one entry per CDR3 protein. The data contain approximately 68,000 distinct CDR3 sequences, 7.5% to 9.5% of them singletons. This chain links TRBV6-5 with TRBJ2-5; D is perhaps TRBD1 or TRBD2 (5 bases each). This TCR derives from a woman between 50 and 59 years old with alopecia areata. Some clones in this sample may be carry-over from other donors' samples. Sequenced material: whole blood, taken in connection with sensitization to the hapten diphenylcyclopropenone (DPC). CDR3 residues: CASSSGRRSGQYF. The CDR3 DNA sequence: TGTGCCAGCAGTTCGGGACGGAGGTCGGGTCAGTACTTC.